Each of the 8 T cell receptor beta chains below was sequenced from the same sample in a study of cytomegalovirus exposure and HLA in healthy donors. 60 Vbeta and 13 Jbeta primers were used in PCR. Clones were sequenced by immunoSEQ multiplex PCR, and TCRdb holds only the in-frame ones, with some missing. The repertoire holds about 240,000 clones, 70% to 90% seen once, with around 8.3% in the top ten. The sequenced material came from PBMCs. The receptors were gathered from a woman between 55 and 75 years old in good health and CMV-seropositive.

The CDR3 DNA follows: TGCGCCAGCACCGGACAGGGTCACGGCACCGGGGAGCTGTTTTTT. Protein sequence: CASTGQGHGTGELFF. The chain combines TRBV5-1 with TRBJ2-2; TRBD1 matches 8 bases. The CDR3 extends over 15 amino acids. Germline V gives CDR1 SGHRS, CDR2 YFSETQ. The junction had 8 bases not matched to a gene; V was cut back by 6 bases and J by 4 bases.

On this clone: The junction departs from germline at one end; a sequencing error may be responsible. The chain links TRBV7-9 to TRBJ2-3, with 11 bases lining up with TRBD2. The germline CDR1 and CDR2 sequences are SEHNR and FQNEAQ (reference sequence). The CDR3 extends over 16 amino acids. The CDR3 bases are TGTTCCAGCAGTCGACTAGCGGGACGGGGGCACGATACGCAGTATTTT. Its protein product is CSSSRLAGRGHDTQYF.

This clone was seen only once. This rearrangement joins TRBV7-9 to TRBJ1-2, with TRBD1 matching 10 bases. CDR1 is SEHNR and CDR2 is FQNEAQ in the germline V gene (reference sequence). The CDR3 loop spans 15 amino acids. V lost 3 bases to trimming and J lost 6 bases; unmatched junction nucleotides: 7. This CDR3 is CASSFRTGGRDGYTF. CDR3 DNA: TGTGCCAGCAGCTTCAGGACAGGGGGTAGGGATGGCTACACCTTC.

This sequence joins TRBV5-1 and TRBJ1-2, with D perhaps matching TRBD1 (5 bases). CDR1 and CDR2 (germline): SGHRS, YFSETQ. The CDR3 covers 15 residues. Trimming cost V 2 bases and J 2 bases, with 13 bases left between them. The CDR3 DNA follows: TGCGCCAGCAGCTTAGAGGAGGGACCCAACTATGGCTACACCTTC. Translating gives CASSLEEGPNYGYTF.

The J gene is TRBJ2-2, the V gene TRBV6-4; 8 nucleotides align to TRBD1. The trim removed 4 bases at V and 6 bases at J, leaving 7 bases unmatched. The CDR3 sequence is 15 residues long. Germline V gene lookup returns CDR1 MRHNA and CDR2 SNTAGT. The CDR3 sequence: CASSAGQGTAGELFF. The CDR3 DNA is TGTGCCAGCAGTGCAGGACAGGGAACGGCCGGGGAGCTGTTTTTT.

This clone was seen more than once but under ten times. The rearrangement joins TRBV5-4 to TRBJ2-1; D remains ambiguous. The CDR3 sequence is 11 residues long. V was trimmed by 2 bases and J by 8 bases, leaving 5 bases between them. Germline V gene lookup returns CDR1 SGHNT and CDR2 YYREEE (reference sequence). This CDR3 reads CASSFRDEQFF. The CDR3 DNA reads TGTGCCAGCAGCTTCCGGGATGAGCAGTTCTTC. Full variable domain (remainder filled in from reference TRBV5-4 and TRBJ2-1): ETGVTQSPTHLIKTRGQQVTLRCSSQSGHNTVSWYQQALGQGPQFIFQYYREEENGRGNFPPRFSGLQFPNYSSELNVNALELDDSALYLCASSFRDEQFFGPGTRLTVL.

The genes are TRBV19 and TRBJ2-7, with TRBD2 matching over 11 bases. Germline loops: CDR1 LNHDA, CDR2 SQIVND (reference sequence). With 4 bases clipped from V and 3 bases from J, the junction kept 8 bases outside the gene matches. The CDR3 is 16 amino acids. The CDR3 DNA sequence: TGTGCCAGTAGTACTGGGACTAGCGGAGGCCTCTACGAGCAGTACTTC. It specifies CASSTGTSGGLYEQYF.

This sequence joins TRBV7-9 and TRBJ1-1; no firm D call. The germline V and J ends were trimmed by 5 bases and 3 bases, with 13 bases remaining between them. The CDR3 covers 14 residues. Germline V gene sequence: CDR1 SEHNR, CDR2 FQNEAQ (reference sequence). For the CDR3, the DNA is TGTGCCAGCAGCAGGGCTAGCGCGGACACTGAAGCTTTCTTT. It is translated as CASSRASADTEAFF.